The T cell receptor beta chain described here comes from a study of glioma-infiltrating T cells after dendritic cell vaccination. Study at large: Patients received three intradermal dendritic cell vaccine injections at biweekly intervals.

None of the glioblastoma patients had an isocitrate dehydrogenase mutation. This CDR3 contains 17 residues. CDR1 and CDR2 (germline): LGHNA, YNFKEQ. Sequencing used immunoSEQ multiplex PCR; TCRdb keeps in-frame clones, though not all of them. This table holds approximately 48,000 clones, 65% to 90% found once. Points on this clone: Its ends do not fully match the called genes, so a read error is possible.

This clonotype originated in a human donor with glioblastoma. The chain couples TRBV4-2 to TRBJ1-1; perhaps TRBD1 as D (5 bases). Here the sequenced sample was blood, taken before dendritic cell vaccination. The CDR3 loop is CASSQTRGAVMNTEASF. The CDR3 nucleotides are TGTGCCAGCAGCCAGACGCGGGGCGCGGTAATGAACACTGAAGCTTCCTTT.